This T cell receptor beta chain was captured by sequencing in a study of shared clonotypes between healthy human individuals. Study findings and constraints: Memory subsets had estimated richness that was generally smaller than that of naive subsets. Clonotypes which were not shared had lower generation probabilities than clonotypes that all four donors shared.

Notes on this clone: Antigen specificity is unknown.

Original analysis: Junction-only sequences without quality scores came from ImmunoSEQ, so filtering differed. Clones were sequenced by immunoSEQ multiplex PCR, and TCRdb holds only the in-frame ones, with some missing. V and J calls and clone size are copied from that table; D and trimming were computed from the DNA. The sample holds about 2.4 million clones, approximately 92% seen once. V was pared by 0 bases and J by 7 bases, with 5 bases of the junction left unmatched. This CDR3 is built from 15 residues. Germline assignment: CDR1 SGHRS and CDR2 YFSETQ. This sequence originates from a man aged 18 to 30 in good health. The J gene is TRBJ2-3, the V gene TRBV5-1; 10 nucleotides align to TRBD2. The sample taken for sequencing was naive CD4+ T cells sorted from blood. Subset described: CD45RA+ positively selected. Here the CDR3 reads CASSLEPSGRYTQYF. Here the CDR3 DNA reads TGCGCCAGCAGCTTGGAGCCTAGCGGGAGATATACGCAGTATTTT.